These T cell receptor beta chains were read from a single sample in a study of shared clonotypes between healthy human individuals. The assay was immunoSEQ multiplex PCR, and TCRdb's table has in-frame clones only and misses some. This table has roughly 520,000 clones, more than 95% appearing once. Sequencing was carried out using naive CD4+ T cells sorted from blood. The receptors were gathered from a woman aged 25 to 39 in good health. The CDR3 runs from the conserved cysteine through the conserved F or W. A D gene is named only where the DNA matches it firmly. Rows may omit the clone size; those that give it use once, few, many or a size class.

v_call: TRBV5-1
j_call: TRBJ2-7
clone_size: once
d_call: .
cdr3_nt: TGCGCCAGCAGCTTTGGGCAAGGCAGCTCCTACGAGCAGTACTTC
cdr3_aa: CASSFGQGSSYEQYF

v_call: TRBV5-4
j_call: TRBJ2-5
clone_size: .
d_call: TRBD2
cdr3_nt: TGTGCCAGCAGCTTGGGACTAGCGGGAGGAGAGACCCAGTACTTC
cdr3_aa: CASSLGLAGGETQYF

v_call: TRBV7-2
j_call: TRBJ2-1
clone_size: .
d_call: TRBD1
cdr3_nt: TGTGCCAGCAGCTTATCGATTAGCCGACAGGGTGAGCAGTTCTTC
cdr3_aa: CASSLSISRQGEQFF

v_call: TRBV19
j_call: TRBJ2-7
clone_size: once
d_call: TRBD2
cdr3_nt: TGTGCCAGTAGTACACTAGCGGGACCTCCCTACGAGCAGTACTTC
cdr3_aa: CASSTLAGPPYEQYF

v_call: TRBV6-1
j_call: TRBJ1-5
clone_size: .
d_call: .
cdr3_nt: TGTGCCAGCAGTGAAGCATGGGCCAACAATCAGCCCCAGCATTTT
cdr3_aa: CASSEAWANNQPQHF

v_call: TRBV19
j_call: TRBJ2-5
clone_size: once
d_call: TRBD1
cdr3_nt: TGTGCCAGCGCCGGGACAGGCACAGAGACCCAGTACTTC
cdr3_aa: CASAGTGTETQYF

v_call: TRBV19
j_call: TRBJ1-5
clone_size: .
d_call: .
cdr3_nt: TGTGCCAGTAGTCGCACAGCCCCTCAGCCCCAGCATTTT
cdr3_aa: CASSRTAPQPQHF

v_call: TRBV5-5
j_call: TRBJ1-1
clone_size: .
d_call: .
cdr3_nt: TGTGCCAGCAGCTTGGTTGTGGGCGCGAACACTGAAGCTTTCTTT
cdr3_aa: CASSLVVGANTEAFF

v_call: TRBV30
j_call: TRBJ2-7
clone_size: .
d_call: .
cdr3_nt: TGTGCCTGGAGTAGAACAAGCGGCTCCTACGAGCAGTACTTC
cdr3_aa: CAWSRTSGSYEQYF

v_call: TRBV5-1
j_call: TRBJ2-1
clone_size: .
d_call: TRBD2
cdr3_nt: TGCGCCAGCAGCTCTGATAGCGGGGCCTACAATGAGCAGTTCTTC
cdr3_aa: CASSSDSGAYNEQFF

v_call: TRBV5-1
j_call: TRBJ2-2
clone_size: .
d_call: .
cdr3_nt: TGCGCCAGCAGCTTCCTGGACAGGAACACCGGGGAGCTGTTTTTT
cdr3_aa: CASSFLDRNTGELFF

v_call: TRBV7-2
j_call: TRBJ2-1
clone_size: .
d_call: .
cdr3_nt: TGTGCCAGCAGCTTAGCCAGGCGAGGGTACAATGAGCAGTTCTTC
cdr3_aa: CASSLARRGYNEQFF